Listed below are T cell receptor beta chains from one sample, sequenced in a study of naive and memory T cell subsets. TCRdb redid the calling of the UMI-ligation and nested PCR reads with MiXCR, one entry per CDR3 protein. Of 140,000 to 150,000 distinct CDR3 sequences in the sample, about 18% were seen once. Sequencing was done on a sample of naive CD4+ T cells from blood. The receptors were sampled from a human donor in good health. Both conserved end residues are part of each CDR3. D genes are given only for firm matches. A clone size is listed for some rows: how often the clone was seen (once, few, many), or a class if it is expanded.

>14|NA|TRBV12-3/TRBV12-4|TRBJ1-1|TRBD1
CANRQGALSTEAFF
TGTGCCAACAGACAGGGGGCATTGAGTACTGAAGCTTTCTTT
>14|few|TRBV3-1|TRBJ2-3|NA
CASSPRGTTDTQYF
TGTGCCAGCAGCCCTCGCGGGACCACAGATACGCAGTATTTT
>14|NA|TRBV28|TRBJ2-1|NA
CASSGGQLKNEQFF
TGTGCCAGCAGCGGCGGACAGTTAAAGAATGAGCAGTTCTTC
>14|few|TRBV4-1|TRBJ1-1|NA
CASSQDRGRTEAFF
TGCGCCAGCAGCCAAGATCGGGGTAGGACTGAAGCTTTCTTT
>14|NA|TRBV6-1|TRBJ2-7|NA
CASRKNLLPGSKYF
TGTGCCAGCAGAAAAAACCTCTTGCCCGGGAGTAAGTACTTC
>14|NA|TRBV29-1|TRBJ2-5|TRBD1
CSVAPRQGLETQYF
TGCAGCGTTGCACCTAGACAGGGGCTGGAGACCCAGTACTTC
>13|few|TRBV15|TRBJ2-5|NA
CATSVRQRETQYF
TGTGCCACCAGCGTAAGACAACGAGAGACCCAGTACTTC
>14|NA|TRBV7-2|TRBJ2-1|TRBD1
CASSPPDRVPEQFF
TGTGCCAGCAGCCCCCCAGACAGGGTCCCTGAGCAGTTCTTC
>16|NA|TRBV19|TRBJ2-1|NA
CASSIADGPWGNEQFF
TGTGCCAGTAGTATAGCGGACGGGCCATGGGGCAATGAGCAGTTCTTC
>14|NA|TRBV29-1|TRBJ1-2|NA
CSVEEIPRPYGYTF
TGCAGCGTTGAAGAAATTCCCCGGCCCTATGGCTACACCTTC
>13|few|TRBV28|TRBJ2-7|NA
CASSLSGVYEQYF
TGTGCCAGCAGTCTCTCCGGGGTCTACGAGCAGTACTTC
>13|NA|TRBV29-1|TRBJ2-3|NA
CSVGAGATDTQYF
TGCAGCGTTGGGGCAGGAGCCACAGATACGCAGTATTTT
>15|NA|TRBV5-1|TRBJ2-5|NA
CASSPDGGPWKTQYF
TGCGCCAGCAGCCCGGACGGGGGGCCCTGGAAGACCCAGTACTTC
>15|NA|TRBV28|TRBJ1-4|TRBD1
CASSLFRTGHEKLFF
TGTGCCAGCAGTTTATTCAGGACAGGGCATGAAAAACTGTTTTTT
>18|NA|TRBV5-1|TRBJ2-7|NA
CASKTGIDGKTGKYEQYF
TGCGCCAGCAAAACGGGAATCGACGGGAAAACGGGGAAATACGAGCAGTACTTC
>18|few|TRBV11-1|TRBJ1-4|NA
CASSLGTAFTPTNEKLFF
TGTGCCAGCAGCTTAGGGACAGCCTTCACTCCAACTAATGAAAAACTGTTTTTT
>14|few|TRBV12-3/TRBV12-4|TRBJ1-5|NA
CASSSGDPNQPQHF
TGTGCCAGCAGTTCCGGGGATCCCAATCAGCCCCAGCATTTT
>15|few|TRBV29-1|TRBJ1-1|NA
CSVENHGLWGTEAFF
TGCAGCGTTGAAAACCACGGCCTTTGGGGCACTGAAGCTTTCTTT
>15|few|TRBV5-1|TRBJ2-1|TRBD2
CASSLWSSGRFEQFF
TGCGCCAGCAGCTTGTGGTCTAGCGGAAGATTTGAGCAGTTCTTC
>14|once|TRBV9|TRBJ2-7|NA
CASSNRDKPYEQYF
TGTGCCAGCAGCAACCGGGACAAACCCTACGAGCAGTACTTC
>16|NA|TRBV27|TRBJ1-1|TRBD1
CASSPQGARGNTEAFF
TGTGCCAGCAGCCCACAGGGGGCGCGTGGTAACACTGAAGCTTTCTTT
>14|NA|TRBV2|TRBJ1-1|TRBD1
CASSGDRGIPEAFF
TGTGCCAGCAGCGGGGACAGGGGAATCCCTGAAGCTTTCTTT
>16|few|TRBV24-1|TRBJ2-1|NA
CATSDSGAGFGNEQFF
TGTGCCACCAGTGACTCGGGAGCTGGGTTTGGTAATGAGCAGTTCTTC
>12|few|TRBV29-1|TRBJ2-1|NA
CSAARTDNEQFF
TGCAGCGCAGCTAGGACCGACAATGAGCAGTTCTTC
>13|NA|TRBV3-1|TRBJ1-1|NA
CASEPSGSAEAFF
TGTGCCAGCGAACCCTCTGGGTCAGCTGAAGCTTTCTTT
>14|few|TRBV20-1|TRBJ2-3|NA
CSARDGRVADTQYF
TGCAGTGCTAGAGATGGAAGGGTCGCAGATACGCAGTATTTT
>17|few|TRBV7-9|TRBJ2-5|TRBD2
CASSQRVQREAQETQYF
TGTGCCAGCAGCCAGAGGGTACAGCGGGAGGCTCAAGAGACCCAGTACTTC
>13|few|TRBV7-9|TRBJ1-1|NA
CASSVTGNTEAFF
TGTGCCAGCAGCGTGACGGGGAACACTGAAGCTTTCTTT
>16|few|TRBV9|TRBJ1-3|NA
CASSPQPDSSGNTIYF
TGTGCCAGCAGCCCTCAACCCGACAGCTCTGGAAACACCATATATTTT
>14|NA|TRBV28|TRBJ2-5|NA
CASSLGTAVRTQYF
TGTGCCAGCAGTCTAGGGACGGCCGTCCGGACCCAGTACTTC
>15|NA|TRBV19|TRBJ2-5|NA
CASSMIRDQRETQYF
TGTGCCAGTAGTATGATCCGGGACCAGAGAGAGACCCAGTACTTC
>15|NA|TRBV5-1|TRBJ2-1|NA
CASSKNSGSYNEQFF
TGCGCCAGCAGCAAAAACAGCGGATCCTACAATGAGCAGTTCTTC
>15|few|TRBV5-1|TRBJ2-7|NA
CASSLDPPGPYEQYF
TGCGCCAGCAGCTTGGACCCTCCGGGCCCCTACGAGCAGTACTTC
>15|NA|TRBV4-1|TRBJ1-5|NA
CASSQQWAGDQPQHF
TGCGCCAGCAGCCAGCAATGGGCAGGGGATCAGCCCCAGCATTTT
>15|few|TRBV14|TRBJ2-7|NA
CASSQVPGGFYEQYF
TGTGCCAGCAGCCAAGTGCCAGGGGGGTTTTACGAGCAGTACTTC
>14|NA|TRBV27|TRBJ1-5|NA
CASTDDFGNQPQHF
TGTGCCAGCACGGACGATTTCGGCAATCAGCCCCAGCATTTT
>20|few|TRBV7-9|TRBJ2-3|TRBD2
CASSLALTWDSGRARDTQYF
TGTGCCAGCAGCTTAGCCCTCACCTGGGATAGCGGGAGGGCCAGAGATACGCAGTATTTT
>15|few|TRBV6-2/TRBV6-3|TRBJ2-7|TRBD1
CASTTPRDRGLEQYF
TGTGCCAGCACCACACCGCGGGACAGGGGTCTCGAGCAGTACTTC
>13|many|TRBV20-1|TRBJ2-7|TRBD2
CSAGSLAVYEQYF
TGCAGTGCCGGAAGCCTAGCGGTCTACGAGCAGTACTTC
>15|NA|TRBV18|TRBJ2-7|NA
CASSPPGPGPYEQYF
TGTGCCAGCTCACCACCGGGTCCGGGGCCCTACGAGCAGTACTTC
>14|few|TRBV6-5|TRBJ1-2|NA
CASSYSPSYYGYTF
TGTGCCAGCAGTTACTCCCCGAGTTACTATGGCTACACCTTC
>14|NA|TRBV12-3/TRBV12-4|TRBJ1-3|NA
CASRGPGSGLTIDF
TGTGCCAGCAGGGGACCTGGGTCGGGACTGACAATAGATTTT
>16|NA|TRBV5-1|TRBJ2-1|TRBD2
CASSFGASGFYNEQFF
TGCGCCAGCAGCTTTGGGGCTAGCGGATTTTACAATGAGCAGTTCTTC
>14|NA|TRBV6-5|TRBJ1-2|NA
CASSYSEKGYGYTF
TGTGCCAGCAGTTACTCCGAAAAGGGATATGGCTACACCTTC
>11|few|TRBV2|TRBJ2-3|NA
CASRNTDTQYF
TGTGCCAGCAGGAACACAGATACGCAGTATTTT
>17|NA|TRBV20-1|TRBJ1-1|NA
CSARVRGTGSMNTEAFF
TGCAGTGCTAGAGTTCGTGGAACAGGAAGCATGAACACTGAAGCTTTCTTT
>19|few|TRBV18|TRBJ1-5|NA
CASSPQVWTQTDSNQPQHF
TGTGCCAGCTCACCACAGGTATGGACCCAGACGGATAGCAATCAGCCCCAGCATTTT
>15|NA|TRBV4-1|TRBJ2-3|NA
CASSPLACSTDTQYF
TGCGCCAGCAGCCCTCTGGCCTGTAGCACAGATACGCAGTATTTT
>15|few|TRBV2|TRBJ2-1|TRBD2
CASRTGLAGGDEQFF
TGTGCCAGCAGAACGGGACTAGCGGGAGGGGATGAGCAGTTCTTC
>15|NA|TRBV20-1|TRBJ2-3|NA
CSVNDGTSAPDTQYF
TGCAGTGTTAACGACGGGACTTCGGCCCCAGATACGCAGTATTTT
>15|NA|TRBV7-9|TRBJ2-1|NA
CASSLDGPWGNEQFF
TGTGCCAGCAGCTTAGACGGCCCATGGGGCAATGAGCAGTTCTTC